Listed here is a single TCR beta chain. Its antigen is unidentified. This specimen belongs to a study of blood T cells in healthy people across ages. Study as a whole: Capturing about one barcoded beta molecule per two T cells was achieved by template switching.

The use of a sample-barcoded 5' primer and a J-beta primer mix characterized a second PCR of roughly 7 to 11 cycles. Via MiXCR, TCRdb re-called the 5' RACE reads, giving one row per CDR3 protein. Of just over 800,000 distinct CDR3 sequences in the sample, about 62% were seen once. Germline CDR1 is DFQATT and CDR2 is SNEGSKA (reference sequence). The CDR3 totals 13 residues. Germline trimming cut 3 bases from V and 6 bases from J; bases unmatched to any gene: 6. General study findings and limits: Diversity of TCR beta per million T cells declined in a roughly linear way with age.

This TCR derives from a man aged 25 to 40 in good health. J is TRBJ1-1 and V is TRBV20-1, with 8 bases lining up with TRBD1. Sequences were obtained from blood. This chain's CDR3 is CSASRPGGSEAFF. CDR3 DNA sequence: TGCAGTGCTAGCCGTCCAGGGGGCTCTGAAGCTTTCTTT.